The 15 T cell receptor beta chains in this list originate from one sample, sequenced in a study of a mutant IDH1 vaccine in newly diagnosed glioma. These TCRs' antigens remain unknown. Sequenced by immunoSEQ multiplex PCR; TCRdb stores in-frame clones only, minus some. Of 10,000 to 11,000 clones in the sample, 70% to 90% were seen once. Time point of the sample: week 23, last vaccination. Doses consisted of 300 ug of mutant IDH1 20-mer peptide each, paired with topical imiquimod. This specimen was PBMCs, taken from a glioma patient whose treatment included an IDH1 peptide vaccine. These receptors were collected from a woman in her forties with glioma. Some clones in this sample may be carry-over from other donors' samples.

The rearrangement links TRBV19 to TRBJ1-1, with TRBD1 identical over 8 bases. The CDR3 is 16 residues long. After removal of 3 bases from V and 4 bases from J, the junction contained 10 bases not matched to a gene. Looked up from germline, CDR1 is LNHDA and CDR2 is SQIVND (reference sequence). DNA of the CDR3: TGTGCCAGTAGTATTAGGTGGGACAGGAGGGGCACTGAAGCTTTCTTT. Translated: CASSIRWDRRGTEAFF. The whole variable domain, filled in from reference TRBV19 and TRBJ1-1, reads DGGITQSPKYLFRKEGQNVTLSCEQNLNHDAMYWYRQDPGQGLRLIYYSQIVNDFQKGDIAEGYSVSREKKESFPLTVTSAQKNPTAFYLCASSIRWDRRGTEAFFGQGTRLTVV.

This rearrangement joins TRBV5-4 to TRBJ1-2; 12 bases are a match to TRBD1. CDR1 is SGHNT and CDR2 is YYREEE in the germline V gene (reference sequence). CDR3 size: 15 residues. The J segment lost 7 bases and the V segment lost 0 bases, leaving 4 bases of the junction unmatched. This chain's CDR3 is CASSLAGQGAGGYTF. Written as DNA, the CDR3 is TGTGCCAGCAGCTTGGCGGGACAGGGGGCTGGTGGCTACACCTTC.

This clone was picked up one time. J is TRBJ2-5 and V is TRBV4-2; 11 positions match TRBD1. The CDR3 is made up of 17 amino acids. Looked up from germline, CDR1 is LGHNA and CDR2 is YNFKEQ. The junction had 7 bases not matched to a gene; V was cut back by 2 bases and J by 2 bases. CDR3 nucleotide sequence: TGTGCCAGCAGCCAAACAACCGGGACAGGGGGACAAGAGACCCAGTACTTC. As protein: CASSQTTGTGGQETQYF.

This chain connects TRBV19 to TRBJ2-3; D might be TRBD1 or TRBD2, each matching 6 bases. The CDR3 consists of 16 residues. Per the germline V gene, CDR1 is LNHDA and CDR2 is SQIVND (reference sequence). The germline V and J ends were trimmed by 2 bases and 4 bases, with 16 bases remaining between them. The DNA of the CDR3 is TGTGCCAGTAGTATACCCGGGGGCCCCTCGGCAGATACGCAGTATTTT. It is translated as CASSIPGGPSADTQYF. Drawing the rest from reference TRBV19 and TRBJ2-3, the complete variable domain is DGGITQSPKYLFRKEGQNVTLSCEQNLNHDAMYWYRQDPGQGLRLIYYSQIVNDFQKGDIAEGYSVSREKKESFPLTVTSAQKNPTAFYLCASSIPGGPSADTQYFGPGTRLTVL.

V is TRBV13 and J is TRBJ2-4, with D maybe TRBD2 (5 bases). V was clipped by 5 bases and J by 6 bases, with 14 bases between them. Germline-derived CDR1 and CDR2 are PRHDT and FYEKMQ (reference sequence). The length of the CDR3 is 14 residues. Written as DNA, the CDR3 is TGTGCCAGCAGCCTACGGGGATGGGGAAACATTCAGTACTTC. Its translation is CASSLRGWGNIQYF.

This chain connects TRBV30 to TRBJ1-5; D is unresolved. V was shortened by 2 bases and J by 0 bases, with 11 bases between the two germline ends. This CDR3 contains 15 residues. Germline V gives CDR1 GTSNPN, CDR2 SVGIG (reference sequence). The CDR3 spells CAWSPTGNSNQPQHF. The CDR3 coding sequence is TGTGCCTGGAGTCCCACGGGGAATAGCAATCAGCCCCAGCATTTT.

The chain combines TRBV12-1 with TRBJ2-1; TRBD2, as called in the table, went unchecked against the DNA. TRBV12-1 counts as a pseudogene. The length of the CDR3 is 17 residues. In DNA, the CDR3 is TGTGCCAGCAGCCGGACTAGCGGGAGTTTTTCCTACAATGAGCAGTTCTTC. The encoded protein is CASSRTSGSFSYNEQFF.

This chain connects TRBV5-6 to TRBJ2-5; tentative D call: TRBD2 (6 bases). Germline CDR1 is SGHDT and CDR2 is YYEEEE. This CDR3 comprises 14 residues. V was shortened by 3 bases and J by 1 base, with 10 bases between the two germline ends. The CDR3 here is CASSSGGAQETQYF. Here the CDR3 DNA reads TGTGCCAGCAGCTCCGGAGGGGCCCAAGAGACCCAGTACTTC.

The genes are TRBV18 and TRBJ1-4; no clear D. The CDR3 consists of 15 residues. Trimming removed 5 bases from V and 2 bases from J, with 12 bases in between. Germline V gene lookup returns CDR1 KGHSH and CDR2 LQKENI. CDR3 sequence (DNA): TGTGCCAGCTCATTTGGTCCGGAGACTAATGAAAAACTGTTTTTT. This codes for CASSFGPETNEKLFF.

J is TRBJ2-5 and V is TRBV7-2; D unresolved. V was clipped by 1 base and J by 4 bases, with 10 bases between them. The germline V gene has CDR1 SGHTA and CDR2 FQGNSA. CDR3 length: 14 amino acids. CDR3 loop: CASSLGRARETQYF. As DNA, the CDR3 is TGTGCCAGCAGCTTAGGCCGAGCCAGAGAGACCCAGTACTTC.

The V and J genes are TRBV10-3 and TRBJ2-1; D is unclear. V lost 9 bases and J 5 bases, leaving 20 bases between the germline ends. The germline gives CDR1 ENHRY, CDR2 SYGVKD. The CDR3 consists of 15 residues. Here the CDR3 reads CAIRASPPGDNEQFF. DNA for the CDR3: TGTGCCATAAGAGCCAGCCCCCCTGGGGACAATGAGCAGTTCTTC.

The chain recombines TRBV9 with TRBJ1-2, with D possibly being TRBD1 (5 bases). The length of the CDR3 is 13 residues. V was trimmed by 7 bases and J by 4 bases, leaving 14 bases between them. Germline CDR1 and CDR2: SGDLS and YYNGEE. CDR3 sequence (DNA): TGTGCCAGCGGGCCTGCCGGGGGCTATGGCTACACCTTC. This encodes CASGPAGGYGYTF. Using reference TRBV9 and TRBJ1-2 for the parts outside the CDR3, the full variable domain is DSGVTQTPKHLITATGQRVTLRCSPRSGDLSVYWYQQSLDQGLQFLIQYYNGEERAKGNILERFSAQQFPDLHSELNLSSLELGDSALYFCASGPAGGYGYTFGSGTRLTVV.

CDR3 in DNA: TGTGCCAGTACCCCACGTAGTAACTATGGCTACACCTTC. It encodes CASTPRSNYGYTF. The chain combines TRBV19 with TRBJ1-2, with D uncertain. CDR1 LNHDA and CDR2 SQIVND come from the germline V gene (reference sequence). CDR3 length equals 13 residues. Trimming pared 7 bases from V and 1 base from J, leaving 10 bases between.

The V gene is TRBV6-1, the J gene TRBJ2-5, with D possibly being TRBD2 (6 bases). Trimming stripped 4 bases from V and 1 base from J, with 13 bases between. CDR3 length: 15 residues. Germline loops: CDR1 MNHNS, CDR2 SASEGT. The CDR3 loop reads CASSASGLFQETQYF. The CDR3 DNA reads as TGTGCCAGCAGTGCATCGGGACTCTTCCAAGAGACCCAGTACTTC.

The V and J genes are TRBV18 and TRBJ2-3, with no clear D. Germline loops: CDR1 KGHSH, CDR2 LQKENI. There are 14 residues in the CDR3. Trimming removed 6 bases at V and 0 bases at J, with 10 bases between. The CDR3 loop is CASSRTASTDTQYF. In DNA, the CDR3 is TGTGCCAGCTCTCGGACCGCTAGCACAGATACGCAGTATTTT.